Listed below are T cell receptor beta chains from one sample, sequenced in a study of blood T cell repertoires in COVID-19. Assay used: immunoSEQ multiplex PCR; TCRdb lists only in-frame clones, some missing. The sample yields roughly 220,000 clones, just over 85% seen once. The source material was PBMCs or T cells enriched from blood (not recorded which). These receptors were collected from a woman in her thirties or forties with acute COVID-19. The CDR3 runs from the conserved cysteine through the conserved F or W. Fields, in order: D gene, clone size, J gene, V gene, CDR3 DNA, CDR3 protein. D genes are given only for firm matches. The listing skips clone size in some rows; elsewhere it reads once, few, many or a size class.

D: TRBD2; size: NA; J: TRBJ2-3; V: TRBV7-2; DNA: TGTGCCAGCAGCTTATTTGGCTTGAGGGCTAGCGGGCTCACAGATACGCAGTATTTT; CDR3: CASSLFGLRASGLTDTQYF
D: TRBD1; size: once; J: TRBJ1-2; V: TRBV13; DNA: TGTGCCAGCAGCTTAGGGGACAGGGTAGCTAACTATGGCTACACCTTC; CDR3: CASSLGDRVANYGYTF
D: TRBD2; size: NA; J: TRBJ2-1; V: TRBV9; DNA: TGTGCCAGCAGCACTCCCCTGGGACTAGCGGGGGGATTGGGCTACAATGAGCAGTTCTTC; CDR3: CASSTPLGLAGGLGYNEQFF
D: NA; size: NA; J: TRBJ1-1; V: TRBV12-3/TRBV12-4; DNA: TGTGCCAGCAGGCGGGCCAACGGAGCTTTCTTT; CDR3: CASRRANGAFF
D: TRBD1; size: NA; J: TRBJ1-2; V: TRBV20-1; DNA: TGCAGTGCTAGTCGCCAGGGGGATGGCTACACCTTC; CDR3: CSASRQGDGYTF
D: NA; size: NA; J: TRBJ1-1; V: TRBV5-1; DNA: TGCGCCAGCAGAGTTTGGCTGAACACTGAAGCTTTCTTT; CDR3: CASRVWLNTEAFF
D: NA; size: NA; J: TRBJ1-3; V: TRBV3-1/TRBV3-2; DNA: TGTGCCAGCAGCCCGCAAAGCGTATCTGGAAACACCATATATTTT; CDR3: CASSPQSVSGNTIYF
D: TRBD2; size: NA; J: TRBJ2-3; V: TRBV3-1/TRBV3-2; DNA: TGTGCCAGCAGCCAAGAAGGACTAGCGGGGGGGATAGATACGCAGTATTTT; CDR3: CASSQEGLAGGIDTQYF
D: TRBD1; size: NA; J: TRBJ1-5; V: TRBV19; DNA: TGTGCCAGTAGTGTTTACCGGGACAGGGGGACGTATAGCAATCAGCCCCAGCATTTT; CDR3: CASSVYRDRGTYSNQPQHF
D: TRBD2; size: NA; J: TRBJ2-7; V: TRBV7-6; DNA: TGTGCCAGCAGCTTAGAAATGGCGGGGGGGAACTACGAGCAGTACTTC; CDR3: CASSLEMAGGNYEQYF
D: TRBD2; size: NA; J: TRBJ2-3; V: TRBV7-9; DNA: TGTGCCAGCAGCTTAGGTAGTAGCGGGTCCCGCACAGATACGCAGTATTTT; CDR3: CASSLGSSGSRTDTQYF
D: TRBD1; size: few; J: TRBJ1-4; V: TRBV30; DNA: TGTGCCTGGTCGACAGGGGAAAATGAAAAACTGTTTTTT; CDR3: CAWSTGENEKLFF
D: TRBD2; size: NA; J: TRBJ2-1; V: TRBV6-7; DNA: TGTGCCAGCATTCTAGCGGTTTCCTACAATGAGCAGTTCTTC; CDR3: CASILAVSYNEQFF
D: TRBD1; size: NA; J: TRBJ2-1; V: TRBV5-1; DNA: TGCGCCAGCAGCGAAGCCAGGGGGCCTTACAATGAGCAGTTCTTC; CDR3: CASSEARGPYNEQFF
D: NA; size: NA; J: TRBJ2-5; V: TRBV24-1; DNA: TGTGCCACCAGTGATGGGAGCGTAGAGACCCAGTACTTC; CDR3: CATSDGSVETQYF
D: NA; size: NA; J: TRBJ1-1; V: TRBV11-2; DNA: TGTGCCAGCAGCTTAGTGGGCAGCAGGGGCGAAGCTTTCTTT; CDR3: CASSLVGSRGEAFF
D: NA; size: NA; J: TRBJ1-2; V: TRBV2; DNA: TGTGCCAGCACCGGAGATAGTGGCTATGGCTACACCTTC; CDR3: CASTGDSGYGYTF
D: NA; size: NA; J: TRBJ1-1; V: TRBV7-6; DNA: TGTGCCAGCAGCTTAGGGGGCAGGGGCCGCACTGAAGCTTTCTTT; CDR3: CASSLGGRGRTEAFF
D: NA; size: NA; J: TRBJ2-1; V: TRBV2; DNA: TGTGCCAGCAGTGAAGCGTTTAGCGATGAGCAGTTCTTC; CDR3: CASSEAFSDEQFF
D: TRBD1; size: NA; J: TRBJ1-4; V: TRBV5-1; DNA: TGCGCCAGCAGCTTGGCAGGGACAGTTTCAACTAATGAAAAACTGTTTTTT; CDR3: CASSLAGTVSTNEKLFF
D: NA; size: NA; J: TRBJ1-2; V: TRBV27; DNA: TGTGCCAGCAGTTTAACCCAGGTAGCTAACTATGGCTACACCTTC; CDR3: CASSLTQVANYGYTF
D: TRBD1; size: NA; J: TRBJ1-5; V: TRBV19; DNA: TGTGCCAGTAGTATACCGGCGGTCGGGACAGGGTATCAGCCCCAGCATTTT; CDR3: CASSIPAVGTGYQPQHF
D: NA; size: NA; J: TRBJ1-6; V: TRBV7-3; DNA: TGTGCCAGCAGCTTAAATATCTATAATTCACCCCTCCACTTT; CDR3: CASSLNIYNSPLHF
D: NA; size: NA; J: TRBJ1-2; V: TRBV12-3/TRBV12-4; DNA: TGTGCCAGCAGTTTTAGGGAGGGCTATGGCTACACCTTC; CDR3: CASSFREGYGYTF
D: TRBD1; size: once; J: TRBJ1-1; V: TRBV5-1; DNA: TGCGCCAGCAGCGTGACAGGGGCGGAATCCACTGAAGCTTTCTTT; CDR3: CASSVTGAESTEAFF
D: TRBD1; size: few; J: TRBJ1-5; V: TRBV24-1; DNA: TGTGCCACCAGTGAACCGGGACAGCTCAATCAGCCCCAGCATTTT; CDR3: CATSEPGQLNQPQHF
D: NA; size: NA; J: TRBJ1-4; V: TRBV18; DNA: TGTGCCAGCTCACCAGTGAGAGGAGCAACTAATGAAAAACTGTTTTTT; CDR3: CASSPVRGATNEKLFF
D: NA; size: NA; J: TRBJ1-3; V: TRBV19; DNA: TGTGCCAGTAAGACGACACCGAGCTCTGGAAACACCATATATTTT; CDR3: CASKTTPSSGNTIYF
D: TRBD2; size: NA; J: TRBJ2-2; V: TRBV5-6; DNA: TGTGCCAGCAGCTTCCCTCTAGCGGGGGGGACCGGGGAGCTGTTTTTT; CDR3: CASSFPLAGGTGELFF